What follows are 10 T cell receptor beta chains derived from one specimen sequenced in a study of T cells in Graves' hyperthyroidism and ophthalmopathy. The TCR beta CDR3 regions underwent amplification using RNA transcripts as the source. The study used the HTBI primer set for a first-round RT-PCR of the TCR CDR3. TCRdb used MiXCR to reprocess the multiplex PCR reads, holding one entry per CDR3 protein. The data show about 250,000 distinct CDR3 sequences, about 20% seen once. Material for sequencing was blood. All receptors derive from a man aged 25-45 years with Graves' ophthalmopathy.

This clonotype was detected many times. The chain combines TRBV11-2 with TRBJ2-1; D ambiguous. The CDR3 runs to 13 residues. The V end lost 5 bases, the J end lost 5 bases, and 10 bases lay between the germline ends. Germline loops: CDR1 SGHAT, CDR2 FQNNGV. The CDR3 DNA reads TGTGCCAGCAGCAAAAGACCCGACAATGAGCAGTTCTTC. It specifies CASSKRPDNEQFF.

This clonotype was observed many times. J is TRBJ1-4 and V is TRBV7-2; possible D gene TRBD1, 5 bases. The CDR3 is made up of 15 amino acids. Germline values: CDR1 SGHTA, CDR2 FQGNSA. The V end was cut by 1 base, the J end by 8 bases, with 14 bases between. For the CDR3, the DNA is TGTGCCAGCAGCTTAGTGGTGGGGGATGACGAAAAACTGTTTTTT. This gives the protein CASSLVVGDDEKLFF.

The CDR3 protein is CASAERGSTDTQYF. In DNA, the CDR3 is TGCGCCAGCGCGGAAAGAGGTAGCACAGATACGCAGTATTTT. The chain uses TRBV5-1 and TRBJ2-3, with D uncertain. The germline V and J ends were trimmed by 7 bases and 0 bases, with 12 bases remaining between them. CDR1 and CDR2 (germline): SGHRS, YFSETQ. This CDR3 region has 14 residues.

V is TRBV6-1 and J is TRBJ2-3, with a weak D call TRBD2 (7 bases). V was trimmed by 2 bases and J by 5 bases, leaving 17 bases between them. The CDR3 is 16 amino acids. CDR1 and CDR2 (germline): MNHNS, SASEGT. CDR3 coding DNA: TGTGCCAGCAGTGAATTTACTGGCGGGGGCCGAGATACGCAGTATTTT. Its translation is CASSEFTGGGRDTQYF.

This chain connects TRBV3-1 to TRBJ1-2, with unresolved D. This CDR3 region has 12 residues. The V end was cut by 4 bases, the J end by 6 bases, with 9 bases between. From germline, CDR1 is LGHDT and CDR2 YNNKEL (reference sequence). CDR3 in DNA: TGTGCCAGCAGCCTTACTCGGCATGGCTACACCTTC. Translation gives CASSLTRHGYTF.

This clonotype has more than one count but fewer than ten. The chain couples TRBV4-2 to TRBJ2-7, with 8 positions matching TRBD2. V dropped 2 bases and J dropped 1; count of bases not matched to a gene: 7. The CDR3 is 16 amino acids. The germline V gene encodes CDR1 LGHNA and CDR2 YNFKEQ. DNA for the CDR3: TGTGCCAGCAGCCAAAGCCGGGGACTAGGGTCCTACGAGCAGTACTTC. This codes for CASSQSRGLGSYEQYF.

The CDR3 spells CSARTSYNSPLHF. CDR3 nucleotides: TGCAGTGCTCGGACAAGCTATAATTCACCCCTCCACTTT. The chain combines TRBV20-1 with TRBJ1-6; possible D gene TRBD1, 5 bases. The ends were cut back, 5 bases at V and 3 bases at J, with 8 bases in the middle. This CDR3 spans 13 amino acids. CDR1 DFQATT and CDR2 SNEGSKA come from the germline V gene (reference sequence).

This clonotype was observed many times. The V gene is TRBV30, the J gene TRBJ1-6; the D is unclear. The CDR3 length is 13 residues. Trimming took 6 bases from V and 6 from J, leaving 12 bases between them. CDR1 is GTSNPN and CDR2 is SVGIG in the germline V gene (reference sequence). This CDR3 is CACQLTTNSPLHF. In DNA, the CDR3 is TGTGCCTGTCAGCTCACGACTAATTCACCCCTCCACTTT.

The genes are TRBV20-1 and TRBJ1-2; tentatively, D is TRBD1 (5 bases). The CDR3 runs 14 residues. In germline, CDR1 is DFQATT, CDR2 SNEGSKA (reference sequence). In DNA form, the CDR3 reads TGCAGGGCTGAGGGTGGGGGGGTTGACTATGGCTACACCTTC. Translating it yields CRAEGGGVDYGYTF.

Of note for this clonotype: Germline is not matched at one junction end, which may reflect a read error. This rearrangement joins TRBV28 to TRBJ2-7, with D possibly TRBD1 on 6 matching bases. CDR1 is MDHEN, CDR2 SYDVKM, per germline. The length of the CDR3 is 14 residues. CDR3 nucleotides: TGTGCCAGCTCAGGGGCAGGGTTCTCCTACGAACAGTACTTC. Protein sequence: CASSGAGFSYEQYF. Supplemented by reference TRBV28 and TRBJ2-7, the full variable domain reads DVKVTQSSRYLVKRTGEKVFLECVQDMDHENMFWYRQDPGLGLRLIYFSYDVKMKEKGDIPEGYSVSREKKERFSLILESASTNQTSMYLCASSGAGFSYEQYFGPGTRLTVT.